Listed below are T cell receptor beta chains from one sample, sequenced in a study of metastatic and nonmetastatic thyroid tumors. TCRdb reprocessed the PCR reads via MiXCR. This table holds approximately 34,000 clones, more than 15% found once. Material for sequencing was blood. Receptor source: a female donor with papillary thyroid cancer or a benign thyroid nodule (not recorded which). Some clones in this sample may be carry-over from other donors' samples. CDR3s include the opening cysteine and the closing phenylalanine or tryptophan. D genes are given only for firm matches. A row's size may be missing; if present it is once, few, many or a size class.

>TRBJ2-1|-|TRBV6-6|many
TGTGCCAGCAGTTATTTATTAGGGTCAGGTTACAATGAGCAGTTCTTC
CASSYLLGSGYNEQFF
>TRBJ2-2|TRBD1|TRBV6-2/TRBV6-3|medium-sized
TGTGCCAGCAGGACCGTAACAGGGGGCGATACCGGGGAGCTGTTTTTT
CASRTVTGGDTGELFF
>TRBJ2-7|-|TRBV27|few
TGTCCCAGCATTAACGCCGGGACCTACGAGCATTACTTC
CPSINAGTYEHYF
>TRBJ1-5|TRBD1|TRBV6-2/TRBV6-3|-
TGTGCCAGCCGGTCCGGTACAGGGGGCCGGTGGTGCAATCATCCCCAGCATTTT
CASRSGTGGRWCNHPQHF
>TRBJ1-3|TRBD1|TRBV4-1|many
TGCGCCAGCAGCCAAGTGGGACAGGGATTAGCTGGAAACACCATATATTTT
CASSQVGQGLAGNTIYF
>TRBJ1-4|-|TRBV5-6|-
TGTGCCAGCAGCTCACAGGTGGTTGTTGAAAAACTGTTTTTT
CASSSQVVVEKLFF
>TRBJ2-5|-|TRBV5-1|many
TGCGCCAGCAGCTTGCTTCCGGGAAGAGGGCAGACCCAGTACTTC
CASSLLPGRGQTQYF
>TRBJ2-2|-|TRBV5-4|-
TGTGCCAGCAGCGCGGACCACCGAAACACCGGGGAGCTGTTTTTT
CASSADHRNTGELFF
>TRBJ1-1|-|TRBV6-5|many
TGTGCCAGCAGTTACGGGGGGTCCACTGAAGCTTTCTTT
CASSYGGSTEAFF
>TRBJ2-6|-|TRBV5-1|many
TGCGCCAGCAGCTTGACCCTCTCTGGGGCCAACGTCCTGACTTTC
CASSLTLSGANVLTF
>TRBJ2-1|TRBD1|TRBV7-6|many
TGTGCCAGCAGCCCTACAGGACAGGGTAATGAGCAGTTCTTC
CASSPTGQGNEQFF
>TRBJ1-3|-|TRBV6-1|few
TGTGCCAGCAGTGAACCGGGAAACACCATATATTTT
CASSEPGNTIYF